The clone carrying this TCR beta chain has ten or more counts. In the original analysis: Sampled TCR counts reached a median of around 100,000 per sample, with values ranging from about 20,000 to 750,000. TCRdb processed the RACE reads anew with MiXCR; each CDR3 protein has one entry. TCRdb, not the original authors, processed these V and J calls. The sample lists roughly 89,000 distinct CDR3 sequences, roughly 11% seen once, with about 0.95% in the top ten. The source of the sample is a study of human T cells and chemical hapten exposure. Overall study context: Sensitizing treatment utilized 2% DPC over a roughly 2 cm by roughly 2 cm portion of upper inner arm skin. TCR yields per sample varied, mainly owing to small pooled library volume differences.

The germline V gene encodes CDR1 SGHVS and CDR2 FNYEAQ. V was shortened by 1 base and J by 4 bases, with 7 bases between the two germline ends. This CDR3 has 14 amino acids. Time point of the sample: patch test 3, about 24 weeks after DPC sensitization. Treatment specified: therapeutic diphenylcyclopropenone sensitization with weekly scalp DPC. Those who donated were patients with alopecia, 18 to 70 years of age, and suitable for DPC. V is TRBV7-6 and J is TRBJ2-2; weak D call: TRBD1 (5 bases). The sequences come from whole blood, collected in connection with sensitization to the hapten diphenylcyclopropenone (DPC). The receptor comes from a woman aged 25 to 39 with alopecia areata. Some clones in this sample may be carry-over from other donors' samples. The CDR3 DNA is TGTGCCAGCAGCTTAGGACAGTTCACCGGGGAGCTGTTTTTT. Translating gives CASSLGQFTGELFF.